The T cell receptor (beta chain) under discussion was sequenced for a study of CD8 T cells in Susac syndrome. RNA amounts of roughly 0.45 to 1 ug underwent reverse transcription with random hexamers. An immunoSEQ multiplex PCR amplified TCR beta CDR3 over 54 Vbeta and 13 Jbeta. TCRdb re-derived calls from the immunoSEQ multiplex PCR reads in MiXCR, one entry per CDR3 protein. The sample lists some 100,000 distinct CDR3 sequences, 85% to 95% occurring once. The study used treatment-naive patients who had stable or active relapsing-remitting disease as multiple sclerosis controls. The length of the CDR3 is 13 residues. Germline lookup yields CDR1 SGHDT and CDR2 YYEEEE. The germline V and J ends were trimmed by 1 base and 4 bases, with 6 bases remaining between them.

Material for sequencing was CD4+ T cells from PBMCs. This receptor was obtained from a human donor with multiple sclerosis. The V call is TRBV5-6, the J call TRBJ1-5; D is unclear. The CDR3 region is CASSLWENQPQHF. The CDR3 nucleotides are TGTGCCAGCAGCTTGTGGGAAAATCAGCCCCAGCATTTT. The whole variable domain, filled in from reference TRBV5-6 and TRBJ1-5, reads DAGVTQSPTHLIKTRGQQVTLRCSPKSGHDTVSWYQQALGQGPQFIFQYYEEEERQRGNFPDRFSGHQFPNYSSELNVNALLLGDSALYLCASSLWENQPQHFGDGTRLSIL.